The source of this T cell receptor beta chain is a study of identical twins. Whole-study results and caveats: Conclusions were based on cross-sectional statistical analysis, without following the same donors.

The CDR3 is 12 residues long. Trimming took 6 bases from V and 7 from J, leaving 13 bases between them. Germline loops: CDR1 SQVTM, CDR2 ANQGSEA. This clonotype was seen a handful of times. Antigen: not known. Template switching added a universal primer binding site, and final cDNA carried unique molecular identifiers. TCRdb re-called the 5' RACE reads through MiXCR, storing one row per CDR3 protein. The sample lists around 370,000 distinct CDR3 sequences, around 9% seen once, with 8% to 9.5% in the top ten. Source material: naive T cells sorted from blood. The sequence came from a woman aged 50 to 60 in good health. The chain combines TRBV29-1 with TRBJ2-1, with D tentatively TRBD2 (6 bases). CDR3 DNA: TGCAGCGTGGAGGGATTCCCGAATGAGCAGTTCTTC. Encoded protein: CSVEGFPNEQFF.